The sequence of this T cell receptor (beta chain) was determined in a study of graft-versus-host responses after intestinal transplantation. Study-level background: Transplants given to recipients were multivisceral, liver-intestinal, or isolated intestinal.

Method: immunoSEQ multiplex PCR; TCRdb's copy keeps in-frame clones and lacks some. The sample yields 20,000 to 30,000 clones, 70% to 90% seen once. Study outcomes and limitations: Graft-donor T cell macrochimerism in patients accompanied high graft-versus-host to host-versus-graft clonal ratios in allografts.

CDR1 is LNHNV and CDR2 is YYDKDF in the germline V gene (reference sequence). This CDR3 spans 15 amino acids. J was trimmed by 9 bases and V by 4 bases; bases with no gene match: 7. This clone was counted a single time. Antigen unknown. The sequence was collected from a human patient who received an intestinal transplant, so some T cells may come from the graft donor. This sample comprised PBMCs, obtained 463 days after intestinal transplant. The chain couples TRBV15 to TRBJ2-1, with 12 bases fitting TRBD2. The CDR3: CATSNLAGGLSEQFF. The CDR3 region has the DNA TGTGCCACCAGCAATCTAGCGGGAGGGCTAAGTGAGCAGTTCTTC.